The source of this T cell receptor (beta chain) is a study of patients and donors after allogeneic stem cell transplantation. TCRdb re-called the RT-PCR reads through MiXCR, storing one row per CDR3 protein. The data hold about 410,000 distinct CDR3 sequences, with more than 15% observed a single time. Germline lookup yields CDR1 MGHRA and CDR2 YSYEKL. The ends lost 4 bases at V and 6 bases at J; junction bases unmatched: 9. The CDR3 is 15 residues long. The sample consisted of blood, either unsorted or a sorted T cell fraction (not recorded which). The V and J genes are TRBV4-1 and TRBJ2-5; 9 nucleotides agree with TRBD2. This TCR was recovered from a human donor who was either an allogeneic HSCT recipient or a stem cell or donor lymphocyte infusion donor (not recorded which). It is not recorded whose cells these are; they may come from a transplant donor. The CDR3 bases are TGCGCCAGCAGCCCTCTGGCGGGGGGGCATAAGACCCAGTACTTC. This encodes CASSPLAGGHKTQYF.